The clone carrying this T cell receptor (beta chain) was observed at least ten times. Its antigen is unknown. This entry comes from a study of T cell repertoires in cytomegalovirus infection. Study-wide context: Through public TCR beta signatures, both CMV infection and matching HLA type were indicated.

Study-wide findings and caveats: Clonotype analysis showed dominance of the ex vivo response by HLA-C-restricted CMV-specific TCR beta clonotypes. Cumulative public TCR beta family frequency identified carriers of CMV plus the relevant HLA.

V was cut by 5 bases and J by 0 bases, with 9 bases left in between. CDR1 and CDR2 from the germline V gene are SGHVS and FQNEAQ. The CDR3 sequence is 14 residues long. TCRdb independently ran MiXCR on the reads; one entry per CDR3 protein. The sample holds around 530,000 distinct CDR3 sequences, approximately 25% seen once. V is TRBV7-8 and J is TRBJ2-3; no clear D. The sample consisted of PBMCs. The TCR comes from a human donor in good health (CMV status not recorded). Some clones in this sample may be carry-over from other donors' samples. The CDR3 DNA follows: TGTGCCAGCAGCCCACTACAGAGCACAGATACGCAGTATTTT. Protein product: CASSPLQSTDTQYF. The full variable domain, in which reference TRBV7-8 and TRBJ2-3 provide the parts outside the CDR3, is GAGVSQSPRYKVAKRGQDVALRCDPISGHVSLFWYQQALGQGPEFLTYFQNEAQLDKSGLPSDRFFAERPEGSVSTLKIQRTQQEDSAVYLCASSPLQSTDTQYFGPGTRLTVL.